This TCR beta chain is drawn from a study of monozygotic twins with inflammatory bowel disease. Study conclusions and caveats: People with IBD had fewer clonotypes in common with others than healthy twins did, especially with disease activity. IBD patients displayed reduced TCRbeta diversity (inverse Simpson) when set against healthy co-twins.

This CDR3 comprises 12 residues. CDR1 is SNHLY, CDR2 FYNNEI, per germline. With respect to this clonotype: Its antigen is unidentified.

UMIs that had a 6-nucleotide sample barcode were put in using template switching. Using the 5' RACE reads, TCRdb records one entry per CDR3 protein without DNA. The specimen's table records 150,000 or so distinct CDR3 sequences. Input material: blood. The clonotype comes from a human donor with ulcerative colitis or Crohn's disease, or a healthy co-twin of an affected twin (not recorded which). The chain links TRBV2 to TRBJ1-1. CDR3 region: CASSAQNTEAFF.